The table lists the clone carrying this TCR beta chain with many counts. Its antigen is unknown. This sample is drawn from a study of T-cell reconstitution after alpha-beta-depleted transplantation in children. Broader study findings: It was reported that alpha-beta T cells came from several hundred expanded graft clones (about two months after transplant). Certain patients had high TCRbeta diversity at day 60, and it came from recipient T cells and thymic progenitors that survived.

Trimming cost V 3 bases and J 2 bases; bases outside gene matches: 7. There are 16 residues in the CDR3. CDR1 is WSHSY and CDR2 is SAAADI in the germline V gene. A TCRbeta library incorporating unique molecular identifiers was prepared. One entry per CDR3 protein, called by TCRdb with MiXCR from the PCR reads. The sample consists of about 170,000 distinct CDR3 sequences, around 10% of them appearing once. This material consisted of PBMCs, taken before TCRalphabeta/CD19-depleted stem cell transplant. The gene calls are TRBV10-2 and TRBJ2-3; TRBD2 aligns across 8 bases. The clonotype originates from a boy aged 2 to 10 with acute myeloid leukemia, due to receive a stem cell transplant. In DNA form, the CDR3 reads TGCGCCAGCAGTGACCCCACTAGCGGACCCACAGATACGCAGTATTTT. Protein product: CASSDPTSGPTDTQYF.